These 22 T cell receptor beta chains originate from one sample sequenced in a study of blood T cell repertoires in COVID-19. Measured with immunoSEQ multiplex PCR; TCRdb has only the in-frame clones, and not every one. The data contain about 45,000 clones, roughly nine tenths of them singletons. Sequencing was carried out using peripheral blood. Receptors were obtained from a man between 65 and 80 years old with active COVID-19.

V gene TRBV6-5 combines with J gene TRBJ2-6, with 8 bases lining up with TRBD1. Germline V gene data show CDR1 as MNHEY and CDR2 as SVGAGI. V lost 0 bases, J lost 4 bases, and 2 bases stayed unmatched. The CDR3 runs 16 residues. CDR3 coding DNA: TGTGCCAGCAGTTACTCGGACAGGGCGGGGGCCAACGTCCTGACTTTC. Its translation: CASSYSDRAGANVLTF.

As DNA, the CDR3 is TGTGCCAGCAGCCGCACCCTAGCGGGAGGTTTTTACGAGCAGTACTTC. This gives the protein CASSRTLAGGFYEQYF. The V call is TRBV27, the J call TRBJ2-7, with 11 bases fitting TRBD2. The CDR3 loop spans 16 amino acids. Germline CDR1 and CDR2: MNHEY and SMNVEV (reference sequence). J lost 4 bases, V lost 6 bases, and 11 bases had no gene match.

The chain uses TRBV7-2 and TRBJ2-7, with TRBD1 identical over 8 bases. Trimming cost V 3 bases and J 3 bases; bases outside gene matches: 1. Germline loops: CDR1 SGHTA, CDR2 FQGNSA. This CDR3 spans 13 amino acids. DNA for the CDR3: TGTGCCAGCAGCTTTGGACAGGGCTACGAGCAGTACTTC. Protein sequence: CASSFGQGYEQYF.

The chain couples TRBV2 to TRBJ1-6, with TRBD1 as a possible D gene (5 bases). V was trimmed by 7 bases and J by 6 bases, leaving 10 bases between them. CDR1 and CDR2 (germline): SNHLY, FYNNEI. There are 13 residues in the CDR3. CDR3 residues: CASIAGLNSPLHF. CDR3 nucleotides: TGTGCCAGCATCGCAGGGCTTAATTCACCCCTCCACTTT.

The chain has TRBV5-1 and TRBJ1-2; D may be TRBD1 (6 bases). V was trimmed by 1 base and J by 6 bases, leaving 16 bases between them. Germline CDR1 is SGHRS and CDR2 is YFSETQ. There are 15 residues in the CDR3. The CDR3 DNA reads TGCGCCAGCAGCTTGACGGGGGGCGCGGTTAATGGCTACACCTTC. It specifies CASSLTGGAVNGYTF. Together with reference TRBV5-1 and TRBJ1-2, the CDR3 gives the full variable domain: KAGVTQTPRYLIKTRGQQVTLSCSPISGHRSVSWYQQTPGQGLQFLFEYFSETQRNKGNFPGRFSGRQFSNSRSEMNVSTLELGDSALYLCASSLTGGAVNGYTFGSGTRLTVV.

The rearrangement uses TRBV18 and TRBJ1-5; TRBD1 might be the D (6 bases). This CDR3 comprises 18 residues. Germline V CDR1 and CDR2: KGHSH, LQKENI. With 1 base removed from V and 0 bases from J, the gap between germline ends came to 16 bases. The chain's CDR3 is CASSPRAGDEYSNQPQHF. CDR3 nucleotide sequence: TGTGCCAGCTCACCACGGGCAGGGGACGAGTATAGCAATCAGCCCCAGCATTTT.

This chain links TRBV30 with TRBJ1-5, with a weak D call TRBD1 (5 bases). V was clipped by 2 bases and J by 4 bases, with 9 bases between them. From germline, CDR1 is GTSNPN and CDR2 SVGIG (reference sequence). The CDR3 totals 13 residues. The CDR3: CAWSPQENQPQHF. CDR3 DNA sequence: TGTGCCTGGAGTCCACAGGAAAATCAGCCCCAGCATTTT.

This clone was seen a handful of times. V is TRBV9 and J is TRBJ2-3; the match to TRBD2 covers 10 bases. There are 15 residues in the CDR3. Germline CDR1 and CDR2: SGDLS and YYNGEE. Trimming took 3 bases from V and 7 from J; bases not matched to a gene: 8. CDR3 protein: CASSGSGGDRNTQYF. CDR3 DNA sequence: TGTGCCAGCAGCGGGAGCGGGGGGGATAGAAATACGCAGTATTTT.

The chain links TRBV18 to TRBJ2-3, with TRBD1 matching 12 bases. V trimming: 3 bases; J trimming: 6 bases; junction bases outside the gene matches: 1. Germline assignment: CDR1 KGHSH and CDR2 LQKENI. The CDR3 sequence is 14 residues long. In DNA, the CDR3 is TGTGCCAGCTCACCCGGGACAGGGGGCGATACGCAGTATTTT. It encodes CASSPGTGGDTQYF.

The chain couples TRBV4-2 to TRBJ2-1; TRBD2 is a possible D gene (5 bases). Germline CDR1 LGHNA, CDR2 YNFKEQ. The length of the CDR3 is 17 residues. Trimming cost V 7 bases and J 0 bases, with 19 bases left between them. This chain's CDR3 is CASTYRRSFSSYNEQFF. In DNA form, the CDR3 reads TGTGCCAGCACCTATAGGAGGTCCTTTAGCTCCTACAATGAGCAGTTCTTC.

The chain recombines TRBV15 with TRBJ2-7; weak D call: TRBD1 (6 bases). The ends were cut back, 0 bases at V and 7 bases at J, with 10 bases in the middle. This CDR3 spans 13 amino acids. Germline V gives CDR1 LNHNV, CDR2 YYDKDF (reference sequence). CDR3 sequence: CATSRDQGREQYF. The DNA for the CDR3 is TGTGCCACCAGCAGAGATCAGGGGAGAGAGCAGTACTTC.

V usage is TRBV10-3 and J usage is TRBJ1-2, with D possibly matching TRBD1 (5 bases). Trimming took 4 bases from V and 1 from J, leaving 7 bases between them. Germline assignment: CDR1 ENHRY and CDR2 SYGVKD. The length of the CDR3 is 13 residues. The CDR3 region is CAISAGINYGYTF. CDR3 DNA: TGTGCCATCAGTGCAGGGATTAACTATGGCTACACCTTC.

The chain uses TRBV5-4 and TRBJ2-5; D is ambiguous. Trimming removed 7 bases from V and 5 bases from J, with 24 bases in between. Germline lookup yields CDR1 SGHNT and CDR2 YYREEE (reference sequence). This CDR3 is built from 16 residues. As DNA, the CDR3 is TGTGCCAGCGGCCCGGTTTCTCGGGTGGGTGGGGAGACCCAGTACTTC. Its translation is CASGPVSRVGGETQYF. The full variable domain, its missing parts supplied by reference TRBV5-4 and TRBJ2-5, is ETGVTQSPTHLIKTRGQQVTLRCSSQSGHNTVSWYQQALGQGPQFIFQYYREEENGRGNFPPRFSGLQFPNYSSELNVNALELDDSALYLCASGPVSRVGGETQYFGPGTRLLVL.

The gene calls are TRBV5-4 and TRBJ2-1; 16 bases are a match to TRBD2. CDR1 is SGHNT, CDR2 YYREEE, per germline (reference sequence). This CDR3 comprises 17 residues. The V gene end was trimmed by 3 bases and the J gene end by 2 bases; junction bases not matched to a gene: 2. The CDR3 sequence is CASSYGTSGRAYNEQFF. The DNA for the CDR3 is TGTGCCAGCAGCTACGGGACTAGCGGGAGGGCCTACAATGAGCAGTTCTTC. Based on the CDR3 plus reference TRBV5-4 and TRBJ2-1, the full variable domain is ETGVTQSPTHLIKTRGQQVTLRCSSQSGHNTVSWYQQALGQGPQFIFQYYREEENGRGNFPPRFSGLQFPNYSSELNVNALELDDSALYLCASSYGTSGRAYNEQFFGPGTRLTVL.

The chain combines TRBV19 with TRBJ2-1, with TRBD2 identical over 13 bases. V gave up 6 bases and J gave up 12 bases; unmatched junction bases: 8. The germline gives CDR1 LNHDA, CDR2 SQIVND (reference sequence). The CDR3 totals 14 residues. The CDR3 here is CASSDTSGRGGQFF. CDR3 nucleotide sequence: TGTGCCAGTAGCGATACTAGCGGGAGGGGGGGGCAGTTCTTC.

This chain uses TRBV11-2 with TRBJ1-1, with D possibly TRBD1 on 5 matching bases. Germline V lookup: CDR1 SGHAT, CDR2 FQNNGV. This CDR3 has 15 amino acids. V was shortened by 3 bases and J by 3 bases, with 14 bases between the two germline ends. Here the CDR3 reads CASSFPQWGDTEAFF. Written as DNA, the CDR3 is TGTGCCAGCAGCTTTCCCCAGTGGGGGGACACTGAAGCTTTCTTT. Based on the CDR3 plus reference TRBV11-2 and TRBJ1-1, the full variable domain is EAGVAQSPRYKIIEKRQSVAFWCNPISGHATLYWYQQILGQGPKLLIQFQNNGVVDDSQLPKDRFSAERLKGVDSTLKIQPAKLEDSAVYLCASSFPQWGDTEAFFGQGTRLTVV.

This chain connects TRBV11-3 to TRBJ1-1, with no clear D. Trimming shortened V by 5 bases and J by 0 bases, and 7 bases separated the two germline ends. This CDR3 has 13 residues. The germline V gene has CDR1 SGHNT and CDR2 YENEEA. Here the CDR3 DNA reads TGTGCCAGCAGCCTAACAGTGAACACTGAAGCTTTCTTT. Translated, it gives CASSLTVNTEAFF. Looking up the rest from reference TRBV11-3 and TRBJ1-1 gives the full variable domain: EAGVVQSPRYKIIEKKQPVAFWCNPISGHNTLYWYLQNLGQGPELLIRYENEEAVDDSQLPKDRFSAERLKGVDSTLKIQPAELGDSAVYLCASSLTVNTEAFFGQGTRLTVV.

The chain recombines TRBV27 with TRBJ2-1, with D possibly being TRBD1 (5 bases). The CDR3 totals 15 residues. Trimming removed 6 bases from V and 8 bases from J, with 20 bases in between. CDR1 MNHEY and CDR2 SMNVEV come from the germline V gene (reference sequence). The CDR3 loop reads CASSSGQSGLDEQFF. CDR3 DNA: TGTGCCAGCAGCTCCGGACAATCGGGCCTTGATGAGCAGTTCTTC.

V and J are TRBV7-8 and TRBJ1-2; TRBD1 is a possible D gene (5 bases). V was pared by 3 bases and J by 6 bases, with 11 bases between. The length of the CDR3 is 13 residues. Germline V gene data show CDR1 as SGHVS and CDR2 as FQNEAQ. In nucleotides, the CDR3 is TGTGCCAGCAGCTTCAACAGGCGTGATGGCTACACCTTC. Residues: CASSFNRRDGYTF.

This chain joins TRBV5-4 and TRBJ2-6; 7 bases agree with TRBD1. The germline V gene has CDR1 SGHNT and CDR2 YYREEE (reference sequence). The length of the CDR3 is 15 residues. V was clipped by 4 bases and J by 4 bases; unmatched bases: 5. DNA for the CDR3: TGTGCCAGCAGCCCTGGACAGGCCGGGGCCAACGTCCTGACTTTC. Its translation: CASSPGQAGANVLTF.

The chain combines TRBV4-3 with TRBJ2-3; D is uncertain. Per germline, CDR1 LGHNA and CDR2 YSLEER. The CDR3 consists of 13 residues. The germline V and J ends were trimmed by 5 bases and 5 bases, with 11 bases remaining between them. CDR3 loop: CASSGRKRDTQYF. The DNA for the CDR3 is TGCGCCAGCAGCGGGCGAAAAAGAGATACGCAGTATTTT.

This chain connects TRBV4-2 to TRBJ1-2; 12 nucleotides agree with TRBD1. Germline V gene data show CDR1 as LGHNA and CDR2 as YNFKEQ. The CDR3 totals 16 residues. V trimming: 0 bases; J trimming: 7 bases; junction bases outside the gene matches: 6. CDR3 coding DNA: TGTGCCAGCAGCCAAGAACCGGGACAGGGGGCTGGTGGCTACACCTTC. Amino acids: CASSQEPGQGAGGYTF.